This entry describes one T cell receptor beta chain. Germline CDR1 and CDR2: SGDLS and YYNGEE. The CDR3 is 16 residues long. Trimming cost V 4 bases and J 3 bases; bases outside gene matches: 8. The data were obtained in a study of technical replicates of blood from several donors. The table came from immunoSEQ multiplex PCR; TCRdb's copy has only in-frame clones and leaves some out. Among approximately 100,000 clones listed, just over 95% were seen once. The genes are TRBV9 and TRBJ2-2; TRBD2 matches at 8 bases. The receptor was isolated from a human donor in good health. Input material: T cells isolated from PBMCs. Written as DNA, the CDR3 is TGTGCCAGCAGCCCTATTTCTAGCGGGTACACCGGGGAGCTGTTTTTT. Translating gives CASSPISSGYTGELFF.